The next 21 T cell receptor beta chains were all read from a single sample in a study of blood T cell repertoires in COVID-19 (dated by TCRdb to about 2020). Preparation of the library involved the immunoSEQ multiplex PCR assay. TCRdb took over this immuneACCESS table, retaining in-frame rearrangements with V and J assigned. Such tables are incomplete; in checked studies, under half of the missing clones stem from an unresolved V gene, and the remainder is unexplained. The sample includes 130,000 to 150,000 clones, with about four fifths observed a single time. In total, the top ten clones hold approximately 3.5% of the sample. The sequenced sample consisted of peripheral blood. These receptors originate from a man aged 70 or older who had recovered from COVID-19.

The chain has TRBV5-1 and TRBJ2-1; D is unclear. The V and J ends lost 5 bases and 0 bases respectively, with 12 bases between them. Germline values: CDR1 SGHRS, CDR2 YFSETQ. The CDR3 length is 15 residues. CDR3 sequence (DNA): TGCGCCAGCAGTTTCGAGGTCAGCTCCTACAATGAGCAGTTCTTC. It translates to CASSFEVSSYNEQFF.

V and J are TRBV5-8 and TRBJ2-3; TRBD1 matches 7 bases. Trimming removed 1 base from V and 4 bases from J; junction bases left unmatched: 9. The CDR3 totals 16 residues. Per the germline V gene, CDR1 is SGHTS and CDR2 is YDEGEE. The CDR3 region has the DNA TGTGCCAGCAGCTTGTACGGGACAGACGATCCAGATACGCAGTATTTT. This translates into CASSLYGTDDPDTQYF.

V is TRBV3-1 (or the pseudogene TRBV3-2) and J is TRBJ2-7; D uncertain. V was shortened by 4 bases and J by 3 bases, with 16 bases between the two germline ends. Germline V CDR1 and CDR2: LGHDT, YNNKEL (reference sequence). This CDR3 is 15 amino acids long. The CDR3 coding sequence is TGTGCCAGCAGCCGCCGAAATCCCCCGCGCTACGAGCAGTACTTC. Translation gives CASSRRNPPRYEQYF.

The chain uses TRBV6-5 and TRBJ1-4; a weak D match, TRBD1 (6 bases). CDR1 is MNHEY, CDR2 SVGAGI, per germline. V was shortened by 6 bases and J by 1 base, with 9 bases between the two germline ends. The CDR3 is made up of 14 amino acids. The CDR3 bases are TGTGCCAGCAGAAACAGGGTAACTAATGAAAAACTGTTTTTT. It codes for CASRNRVTNEKLFF.

This chain links TRBV5-4 with TRBJ2-3; maybe TRBD2 (6 bases). Per germline, CDR1 SGHNT and CDR2 YYREEE (reference sequence). CDR3 size: 15 residues. V lost 2 bases and J lost 8, with 18 bases in between. CDR3 protein: CASSFGLTGRGTQYF. In DNA form, the CDR3 reads TGTGCCAGCAGCTTTGGACTAACCGGGAGAGGTACGCAGTATTTT.

The genes are TRBV29-1 and TRBJ1-4; 8 bases line up with TRBD1. V gave up 6 bases and J gave up 2 bases; unmatched junction bases: 11. Germline V CDR1 and CDR2: SQVTM, ANQGSEA. The CDR3 contains 16 residues. CDR3 loop: CSVLGQGGATNEKLFF. The CDR3 DNA is TGCAGCGTCCTAGGACAGGGCGGGGCTACTAATGAAAAACTGTTTTTT.

This sequence joins TRBV4-3 and TRBJ1-4; D remains ambiguous. The germline CDR1 and CDR2 sequences are LGHNA and YSLEER. Trimming shortened V by 0 bases and J by 3 bases, and 14 bases separated the two germline ends. This CDR3 has 17 residues. The CDR3 bases are TGCGCCAGCAGCCAAGAGTGGAGCGGGTATCCTAATGAAAAACTGTTTTTT. Its protein product is CASSQEWSGYPNEKLFF.

The rearrangement uses TRBV7-9 and TRBJ2-3; 9 nucleotides line up with TRBD2. Trimming cost V 5 bases and J 5 bases; bases outside gene matches: 5. Germline values: CDR1 SEHNR, CDR2 FQNEAQ (reference sequence). The length of the CDR3 is 14 residues. CDR3 in DNA: TGTGCCAGCAGCAGCTTGCGGGAGGGAGATACGCAGTATTTT. Protein product: CASSSLREGDTQYF.

J is TRBJ2-7 and V is TRBV15; perhaps TRBD1 as D (5 bases). This CDR3 comprises 13 residues. Trimming removed 1 base from V and 4 bases from J, with 8 bases in between. Germline CDR1 and CDR2: LNHNV and YYDKDF (reference sequence). CDR3 sequence reads: CATSRGTTYEQYF. The CDR3 DNA follows: TGTGCCACCAGCAGAGGGACAACGTACGAGCAGTACTTC.

This clone occurred once. V is TRBV7-2 and J is TRBJ1-6; the D gene is possibly TRBD1 (6 bases). Germline CDR1 and CDR2: SGHTA and FQGNSA. Trimming removed 5 bases at V and 7 bases at J, with 15 bases between. The CDR3 contains 15 residues. The CDR3 DNA sequence: TGTGCCAGCAGCCTCCAAGGGGGTGGGAATTCACCCCTCCACTTT. Its translation: CASSLQGGGNSPLHF.

This sequence joins TRBV6-2 or TRBV6-3 and TRBJ2-1, with 9 bases that match TRBD2. The CDR3 runs to 14 residues. CDR1 and CDR2 (germline): MNHEY, SVGEGT. V lost 6 bases and J lost 5; bases outside the gene matches: 5. In nucleotides, the CDR3 is TGTGCCAGCAGCCGACTAGCGGTCCACAATGAGCAGTTCTTC. This gives the protein CASSRLAVHNEQFF.

The V gene is TRBV29-1, the J gene TRBJ2-7; 12 nucleotides align to TRBD2. Losses at the gene ends were 5 bases for V and 4 bases for J; bases not matched to a gene: 3. CDR1 and CDR2 from the germline V gene are SQVTM and ANQGSEA. The CDR3 extends over 13 amino acids. The CDR3 DNA reads as TGCAGCGTTATCCTAGCGGGAGGGTACGAGCAGTACTTC. Encoded protein: CSVILAGGYEQYF.

The chain joins TRBV12-5 to TRBJ2-7, with TRBD2 matching 7 bases. The germline V gene encodes CDR1 LGHNT and CDR2 FRNRAP. This CDR3 has 13 residues. V lost 6 bases to trimming and J lost 6 bases; unmatched junction nucleotides: 8. CDR3 sequence (DNA): TGTGCTAGTGGCACCAGGACTAGTCTCGAGCAGTACTTC. The encoded protein is CASGTRTSLEQYF.

The rearrangement joins TRBV6-2 or TRBV6-3 to TRBJ2-7, with D uncertain. V was cut by 0 bases and J by 5 bases, with 14 bases left in between. Germline V gene lookup returns CDR1 MNHEY and CDR2 SVGEGT. The CDR3 spans 15 residues. The CDR3 DNA follows: TGTGCCAGCAGTTACTCTTTGGAGAGTTTAGACGAGCAGTACTTC. This codes for CASSYSLESLDEQYF.

This clone was recorded a few times. The chain employs TRBV19 and TRBJ1-6, with D perhaps TRBD1 (6 bases). V dropped 7 bases and J dropped 5 bases, with 9 bases sitting between them. The CDR3 loop spans 13 amino acids. The germline CDR1 and CDR2 sequences are LNHDA and SQIVND (reference sequence). The CDR3 loop is CASNQGNNSPLHF. CDR3 nucleotides: TGTGCCAGTAACCAGGGGAATAATTCACCCCTCCACTTT.

The gene calls are TRBV4-1 and TRBJ2-1, with 7 bases identical to TRBD2. Germline lookup yields CDR1 MGHRA and CDR2 YSYEKL. This CDR3 has 15 residues. J gave up 7 bases and V 4 bases, and 10 bases lay outside the gene matches. Written as DNA, the CDR3 is TGCGCCAGCAGCCCCCATGGACTAGACGTAAATGAGCAGTTCTTC. Amino acids: CASSPHGLDVNEQFF.

This clone appeared once. The rearrangement uses TRBV21-1 and TRBJ2-6; no check of the table's D call, TRBD2, against the DNA was made. TRBV21-1 is a known pseudogene. The CDR3 loop spans 19 amino acids. The CDR3 loop is CASTIGLAGDRSGANVLTF. CDR3 nucleotide sequence: TGTGCCAGCACCATCGGACTAGCGGGAGATAGATCTGGGGCCAACGTCCTGACTTTC.

V and J are TRBV5-4 and TRBJ2-5; 12 bases fit TRBD1. V dropped 0 bases and J dropped 6; count of bases not matched to a gene: 6. CDR1 SGHNT and CDR2 YYREEE come from the germline V gene (reference sequence). This CDR3 is 16 amino acids long. CDR3 in DNA: TGTGCCAGCAGCTTGGCCGGGACAGGGGGCCTAAAGACCCAGTACTTC. Translated, it gives CASSLAGTGGLKTQYF.

The J gene is TRBJ1-1, the V gene TRBV29-1; possible D gene TRBD1, 5 bases. Germline lookup yields CDR1 SQVTM and CDR2 ANQGSEA. There are 11 residues in the CDR3. V was trimmed by 5 bases and J by 6 bases, leaving 10 bases between them. The DNA of the CDR3 is TGCAGCGTTTCGGACAAGGCTGAAGCTTTCTTT. The encoded protein is CSVSDKAEAFF.

The V call is TRBV6-5, the J call TRBJ2-7, with D possibly TRBD2 on 5 matching bases. V gave up 7 bases and J gave up 3 bases, with 10 bases separating them. Germline V CDR1 and CDR2: MNHEY, SVGAGI. This CDR3 is 12 amino acids long. CDR3 amino acids: CASTSRGYEQYF. DNA of the CDR3: TGTGCCAGCACCAGTCGGGGCTACGAGCAGTACTTC.

The rearrangement uses TRBV12-3 or TRBV12-4 and TRBJ2-3; the D is unclear. The V end lost 6 bases, the J end lost 3 bases, and 7 bases lay between the germline ends. The CDR3 is 12 amino acids. DNA for the CDR3: TGTGCCAGCAGGCGACTTACAGATACGCAGTATTTT. Its protein is CASRRLTDTQYF.